This TCR beta chain was recorded in a study of neoadjuvant anti-PD-1 for oral cavity cancer. V was trimmed by 0 bases and J by 3 bases, leaving 14 bases between them. The CDR3 spans 15 residues. Germline CDR1 and CDR2: SQVTM and ANQGSEA. The table came from immunoSEQ multiplex PCR; TCRdb's copy has only in-frame clones and leaves some out. The sample lists 11,000 to 15,000 clones; over 55% were seen once. The chain employs TRBV29-1 and TRBJ1-2, with D possibly matching TRBD1 (5 bases). This clonotype originated in a person between 40 and 79 years old with oral cavity squamous cell carcinoma. Sample: PBMCs, taken before nivolumab (anti-PD-1) treatment. In DNA form, the CDR3 reads TGCAGCGTTGAAGAGCGGGGCTGGGCGGACTATGGCTACACCTTC. This encodes CSVEERGWADYGYTF.